This TCR beta chain appears in the sequencing data of a study of fetal regulatory T cell absence and autoimmunity. Study findings and constraints: Antigen-driven pancreatic autoimmunity before birth in IPEX was inferred from oligoclonal enrichment. Compared with cord blood, pancreas showed oligoclonal TCR enrichment, some clones over 80-fold. Pancreas and cord blood did not differ much in TRB family usage.

There are 14 residues in the CDR3. Per germline, CDR1 MGHRA and CDR2 YSYEKL. Unmatched junction bases numbered 5, after V lost 5 bases and J lost 8 bases. On this clone: Antigen: not known.

Measured with immunoSEQ multiplex PCR; TCRdb has only the in-frame clones, and not every one. Counted here are about 95,000 clones, 60% to 80% occurring once; the ten biggest clones make up approximately 1.9%. The receptor was derived from a male donor with IPEX syndrome. The sample taken for sequencing was pancreas tissue. J is TRBJ2-1 and V is TRBV4-1; 11 bases agree with TRBD1. DNA for the CDR3: TGCGCCAGCAGCGGACAGGGGGCGTTCGATGAGCAGTTCTTC. Protein sequence: CASSGQGAFDEQFF.